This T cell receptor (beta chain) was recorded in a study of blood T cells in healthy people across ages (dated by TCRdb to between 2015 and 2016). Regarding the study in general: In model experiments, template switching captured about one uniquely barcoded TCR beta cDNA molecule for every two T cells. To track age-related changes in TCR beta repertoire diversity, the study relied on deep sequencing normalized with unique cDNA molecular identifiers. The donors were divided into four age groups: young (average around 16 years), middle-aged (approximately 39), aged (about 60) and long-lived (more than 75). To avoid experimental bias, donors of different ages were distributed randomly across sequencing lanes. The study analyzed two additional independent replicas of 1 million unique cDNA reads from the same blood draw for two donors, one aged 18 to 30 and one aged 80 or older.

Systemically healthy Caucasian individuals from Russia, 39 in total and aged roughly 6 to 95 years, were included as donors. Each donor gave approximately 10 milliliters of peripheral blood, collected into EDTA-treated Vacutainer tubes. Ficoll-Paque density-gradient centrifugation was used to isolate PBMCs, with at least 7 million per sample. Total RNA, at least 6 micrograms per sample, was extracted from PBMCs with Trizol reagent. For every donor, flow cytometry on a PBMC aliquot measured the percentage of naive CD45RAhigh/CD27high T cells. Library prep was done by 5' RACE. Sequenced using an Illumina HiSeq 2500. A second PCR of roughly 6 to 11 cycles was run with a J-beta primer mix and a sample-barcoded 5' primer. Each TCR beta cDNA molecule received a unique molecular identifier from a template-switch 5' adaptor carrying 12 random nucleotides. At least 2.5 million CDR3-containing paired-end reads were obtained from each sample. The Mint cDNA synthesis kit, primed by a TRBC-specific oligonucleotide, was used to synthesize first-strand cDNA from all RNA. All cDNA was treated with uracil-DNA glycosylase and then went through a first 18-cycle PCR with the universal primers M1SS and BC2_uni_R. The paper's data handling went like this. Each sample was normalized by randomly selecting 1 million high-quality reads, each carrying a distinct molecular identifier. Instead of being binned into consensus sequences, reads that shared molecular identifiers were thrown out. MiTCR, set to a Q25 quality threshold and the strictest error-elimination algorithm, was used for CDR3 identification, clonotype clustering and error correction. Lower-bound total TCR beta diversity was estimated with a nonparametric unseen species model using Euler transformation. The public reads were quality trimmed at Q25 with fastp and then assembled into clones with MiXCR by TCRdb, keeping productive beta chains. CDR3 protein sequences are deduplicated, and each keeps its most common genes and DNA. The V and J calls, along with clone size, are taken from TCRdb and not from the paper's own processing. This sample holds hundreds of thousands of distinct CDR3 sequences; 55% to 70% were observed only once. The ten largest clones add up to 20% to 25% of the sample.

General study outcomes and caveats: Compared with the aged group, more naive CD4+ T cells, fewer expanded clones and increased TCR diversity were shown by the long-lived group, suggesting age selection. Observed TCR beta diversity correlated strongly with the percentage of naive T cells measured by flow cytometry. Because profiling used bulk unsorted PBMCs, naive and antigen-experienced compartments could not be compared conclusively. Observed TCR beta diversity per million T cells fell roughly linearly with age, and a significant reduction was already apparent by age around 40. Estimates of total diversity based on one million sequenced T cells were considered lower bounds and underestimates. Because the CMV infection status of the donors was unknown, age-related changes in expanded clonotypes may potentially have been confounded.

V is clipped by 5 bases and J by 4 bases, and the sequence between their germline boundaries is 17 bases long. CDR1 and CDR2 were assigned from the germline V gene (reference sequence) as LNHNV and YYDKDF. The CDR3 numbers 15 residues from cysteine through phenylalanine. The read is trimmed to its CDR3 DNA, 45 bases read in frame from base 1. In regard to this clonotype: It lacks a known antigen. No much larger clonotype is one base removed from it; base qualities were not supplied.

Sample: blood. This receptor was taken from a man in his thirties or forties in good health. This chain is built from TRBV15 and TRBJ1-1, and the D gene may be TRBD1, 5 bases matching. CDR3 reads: CATSDGGTRGTEAFF. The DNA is TGTGCCACCAGCGACGGGGGGACTCGGGGCACTGAAGCTTTCTTT.